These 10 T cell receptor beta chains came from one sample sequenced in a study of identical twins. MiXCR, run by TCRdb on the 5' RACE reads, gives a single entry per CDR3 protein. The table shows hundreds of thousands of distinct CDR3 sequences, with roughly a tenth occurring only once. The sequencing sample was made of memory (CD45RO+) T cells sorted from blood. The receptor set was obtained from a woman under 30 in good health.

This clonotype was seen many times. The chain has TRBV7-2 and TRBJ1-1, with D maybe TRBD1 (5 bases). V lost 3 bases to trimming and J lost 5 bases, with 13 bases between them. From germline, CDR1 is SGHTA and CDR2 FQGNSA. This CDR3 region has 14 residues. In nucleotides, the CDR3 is TGTGCCAGCAGCTTCTCTGGGGCTGAGACTGAAGCTTTCTTT. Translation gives CASSFSGAETEAFF. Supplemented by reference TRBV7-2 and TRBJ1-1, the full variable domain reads GAGVSQSPSNKVTEKGKDVELRCDPISGHTALYWYRQSLGQGLEFLIYFQGNSAPDKSGLPSDRFSAERTGGSVSTLTIQRTQQEDSAVYLCASSFSGAETEAFFGQGTRLTVV.

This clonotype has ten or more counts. This chain's CDR3 is CASSQNRQISGNTIYF. The CDR3 coding sequence is TGTGCCAGCAGCCAAAATCGACAGATCTCTGGAAACACCATATATTTT. The genes are TRBV14 and TRBJ1-3; a weak D match, TRBD1 (5 bases). Germline assignment: CDR1 SGHDN and CDR2 FVKESK. CDR3 length: 16 amino acids. The ends were cut back, 2 bases at V and 0 bases at J, with 11 bases in the middle.

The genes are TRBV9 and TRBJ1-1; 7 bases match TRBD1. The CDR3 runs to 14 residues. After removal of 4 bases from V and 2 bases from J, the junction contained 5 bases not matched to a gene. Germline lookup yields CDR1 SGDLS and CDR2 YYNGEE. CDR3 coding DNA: TGTGCCAGCAGCCCCAAGGGGGCCAACACTGAAGCTTTCTTT. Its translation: CASSPKGANTEAFF.

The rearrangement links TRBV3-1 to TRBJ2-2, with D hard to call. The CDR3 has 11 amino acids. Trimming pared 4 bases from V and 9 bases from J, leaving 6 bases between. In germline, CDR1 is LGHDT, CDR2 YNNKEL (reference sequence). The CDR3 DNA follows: TGTGCCAGCAGCCTCGTGAGGGAGCTGTTTTTT. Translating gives CASSLVRELFF.

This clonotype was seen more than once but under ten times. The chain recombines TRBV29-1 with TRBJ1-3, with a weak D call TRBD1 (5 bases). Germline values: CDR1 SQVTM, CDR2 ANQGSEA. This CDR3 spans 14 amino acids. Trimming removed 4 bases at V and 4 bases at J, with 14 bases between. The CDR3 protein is CSVVGARGGNTIYF. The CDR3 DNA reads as TGCAGCGTTGTCGGGGCCCGGGGGGGAAACACCATATATTTT.

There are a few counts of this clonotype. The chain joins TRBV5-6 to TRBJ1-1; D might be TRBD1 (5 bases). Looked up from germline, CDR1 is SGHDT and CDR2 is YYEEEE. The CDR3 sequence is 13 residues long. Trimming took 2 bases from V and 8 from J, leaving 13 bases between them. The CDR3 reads CASSFKGEGEAFF. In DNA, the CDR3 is TGTGCCAGCAGCTTCAAAGGCGAGGGGGAAGCTTTCTTT.

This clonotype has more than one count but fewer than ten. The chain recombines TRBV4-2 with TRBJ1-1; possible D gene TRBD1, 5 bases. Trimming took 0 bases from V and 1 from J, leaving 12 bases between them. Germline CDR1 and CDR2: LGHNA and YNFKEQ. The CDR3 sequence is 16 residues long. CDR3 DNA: TGTGCCAGCAGCCAAGATCTCTGGGGGGGGAACACTGAAGCTTTCTTT. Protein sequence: CASSQDLWGGNTEAFF.

In DNA, the CDR3 is TGCAGTGCTATTTTTGGGGAAGAGACCCAGTACTTC. Its translation: CSAIFGEETQYF. The genes are TRBV20-1 and TRBJ2-5, with D hard to call. CDR3 length: 12 residues. Germline V gene data show CDR1 as DFQATT and CDR2 as SNEGSKA (reference sequence). Trimming cost V 4 bases and J 3 bases, with 9 bases left between them.

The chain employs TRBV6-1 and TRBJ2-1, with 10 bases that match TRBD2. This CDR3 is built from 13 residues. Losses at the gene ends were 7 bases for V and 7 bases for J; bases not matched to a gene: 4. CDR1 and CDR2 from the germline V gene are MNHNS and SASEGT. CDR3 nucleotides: TGTGCCAGCACCCCACTAGCGGGAAATGAGCAGTTCTTC. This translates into CASTPLAGNEQFF.

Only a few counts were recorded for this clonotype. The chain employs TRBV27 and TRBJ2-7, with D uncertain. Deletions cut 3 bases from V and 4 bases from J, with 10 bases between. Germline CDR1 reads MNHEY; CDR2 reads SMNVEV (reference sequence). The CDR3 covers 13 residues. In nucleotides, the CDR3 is TGTGCCAGCAGTTTTGGGCAGAGATACGAGCAGTACTTC. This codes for CASSFGQRYEQYF.